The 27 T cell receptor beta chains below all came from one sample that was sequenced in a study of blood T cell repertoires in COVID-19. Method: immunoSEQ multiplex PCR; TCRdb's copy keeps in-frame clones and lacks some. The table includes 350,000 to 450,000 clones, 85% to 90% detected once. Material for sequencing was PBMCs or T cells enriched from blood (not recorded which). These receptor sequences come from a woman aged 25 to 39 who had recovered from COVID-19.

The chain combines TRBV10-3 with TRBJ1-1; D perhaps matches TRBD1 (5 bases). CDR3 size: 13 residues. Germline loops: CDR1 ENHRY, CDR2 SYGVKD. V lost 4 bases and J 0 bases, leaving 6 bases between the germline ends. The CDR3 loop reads CAISAGVNTEAFF. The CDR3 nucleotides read TGTGCCATCAGTGCGGGGGTGAACACTGAAGCTTTCTTT.

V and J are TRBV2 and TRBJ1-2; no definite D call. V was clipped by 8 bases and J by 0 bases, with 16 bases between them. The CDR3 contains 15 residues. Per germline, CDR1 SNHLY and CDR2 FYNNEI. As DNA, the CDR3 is TGTGCCAGCGAGCAGGATAAAACGACTAACTATGGCTACACCTTC. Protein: CASEQDKTTNYGYTF.

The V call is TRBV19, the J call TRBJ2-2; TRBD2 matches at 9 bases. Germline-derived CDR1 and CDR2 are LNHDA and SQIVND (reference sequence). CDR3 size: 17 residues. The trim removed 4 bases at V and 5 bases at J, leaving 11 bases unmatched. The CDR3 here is CASSNQRGAGETGELFF. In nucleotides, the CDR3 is TGTGCCAGTAGTAACCAGCGGGGGGCGGGAGAAACCGGGGAGCTGTTTTTT. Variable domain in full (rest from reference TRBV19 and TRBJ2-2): DGGITQSPKYLFRKEGQNVTLSCEQNLNHDAMYWYRQDPGQGLRLIYYSQIVNDFQKGDIAEGYSVSREKKESFPLTVTSAQKNPTAFYLCASSNQRGAGETGELFFGEGSRLTVL.

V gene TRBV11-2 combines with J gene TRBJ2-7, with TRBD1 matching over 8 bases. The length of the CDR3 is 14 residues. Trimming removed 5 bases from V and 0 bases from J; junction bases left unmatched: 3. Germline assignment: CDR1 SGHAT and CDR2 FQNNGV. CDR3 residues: CASSRQGFSYEQYF. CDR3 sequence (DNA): TGTGCCAGCAGCCGACAGGGGTTCTCCTACGAGCAGTACTTC.

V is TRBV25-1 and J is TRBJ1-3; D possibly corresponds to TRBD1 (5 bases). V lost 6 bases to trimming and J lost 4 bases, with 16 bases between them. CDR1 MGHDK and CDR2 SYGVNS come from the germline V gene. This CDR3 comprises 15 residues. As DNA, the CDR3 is TGTGCCAGCAGCCCGAGTGGAGGGACGGGAAACACCATATATTTT. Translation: CASSPSGGTGNTIYF. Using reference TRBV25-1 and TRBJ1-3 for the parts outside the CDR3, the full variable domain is EADIYQTPRYLVIGTGKKITLECSQTMGHDKMYWYQQDPGMELHLIHYSYGVNSTEKGDLSSESTVSRIRTEHFPLTLESARPSHTSQYLCASSPSGGTGNTIYFGEGSWLTVV.

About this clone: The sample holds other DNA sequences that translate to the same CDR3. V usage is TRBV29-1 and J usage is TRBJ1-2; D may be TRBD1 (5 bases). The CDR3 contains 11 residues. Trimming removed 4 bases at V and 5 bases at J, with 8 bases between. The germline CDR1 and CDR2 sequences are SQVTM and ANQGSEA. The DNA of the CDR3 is TGCAGCGTTGGGCAGGGTTATGGCTACACCTTC. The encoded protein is CSVGQGYGYTF.

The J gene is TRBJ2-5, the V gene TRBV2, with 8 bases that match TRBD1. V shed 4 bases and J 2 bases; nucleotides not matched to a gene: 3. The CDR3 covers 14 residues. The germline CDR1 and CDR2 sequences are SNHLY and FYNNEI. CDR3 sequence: CASSGGTGQETQYF. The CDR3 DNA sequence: TGTGCCAGCAGTGGGGGGACAGGACAAGAGACCCAGTACTTC.

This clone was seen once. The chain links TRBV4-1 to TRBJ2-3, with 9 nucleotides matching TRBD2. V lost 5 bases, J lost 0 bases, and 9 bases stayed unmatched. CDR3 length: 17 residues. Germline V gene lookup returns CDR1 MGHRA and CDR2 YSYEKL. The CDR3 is CASSTPSLAGSTDTQYF. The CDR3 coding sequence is TGCGCCAGCAGCACCCCCTCTCTAGCGGGGAGCACAGATACGCAGTATTTT.

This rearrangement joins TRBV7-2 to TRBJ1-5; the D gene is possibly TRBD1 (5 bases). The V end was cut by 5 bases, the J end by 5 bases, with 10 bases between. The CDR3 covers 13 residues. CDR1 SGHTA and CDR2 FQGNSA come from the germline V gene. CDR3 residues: CASSPRRDQPQHF. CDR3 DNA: TGTGCCAGCAGCCCCCGCAGGGATCAGCCCCAGCATTTT.

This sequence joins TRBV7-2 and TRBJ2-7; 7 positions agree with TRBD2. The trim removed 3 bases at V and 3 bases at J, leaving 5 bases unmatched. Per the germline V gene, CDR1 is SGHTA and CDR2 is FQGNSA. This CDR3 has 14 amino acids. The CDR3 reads CASSFTSDRYEQYF. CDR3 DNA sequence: TGTGCCAGCAGCTTCACTAGCGACCGCTACGAGCAGTACTTC.

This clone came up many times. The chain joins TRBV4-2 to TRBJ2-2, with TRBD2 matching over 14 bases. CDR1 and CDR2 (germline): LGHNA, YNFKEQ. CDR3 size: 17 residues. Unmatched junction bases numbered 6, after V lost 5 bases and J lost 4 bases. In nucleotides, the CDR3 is TGTGCCAGCAGCTATCGACTAGCGGGGGGGACCACCGGGGAGCTGTTTTTT. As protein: CASSYRLAGGTTGELFF.

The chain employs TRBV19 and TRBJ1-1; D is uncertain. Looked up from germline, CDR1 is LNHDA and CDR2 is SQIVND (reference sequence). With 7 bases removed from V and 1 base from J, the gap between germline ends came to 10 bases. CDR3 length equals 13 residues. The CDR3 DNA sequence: TGTGCCAGTACCGACACGCCGAACACTGAAGCTTTCTTT. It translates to CASTDTPNTEAFF.

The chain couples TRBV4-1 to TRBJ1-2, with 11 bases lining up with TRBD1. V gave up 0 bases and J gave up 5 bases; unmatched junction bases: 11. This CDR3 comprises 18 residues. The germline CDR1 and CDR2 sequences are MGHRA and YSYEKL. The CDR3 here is CASSQDARGTGGDYGYTF. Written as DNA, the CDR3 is TGCGCCAGCAGCCAAGATGCAAGGGGGACAGGGGGGGATTATGGCTACACCTTC.

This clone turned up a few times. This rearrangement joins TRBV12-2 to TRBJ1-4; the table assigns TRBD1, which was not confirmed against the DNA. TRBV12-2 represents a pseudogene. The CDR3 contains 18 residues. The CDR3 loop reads CASRRNIGTAIIREKLFF. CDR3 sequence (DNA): TGTGCAAGTCGCCGGAACATAGGGACAGCAATAATTCGGGAAAAACTGTTTTTT.

CDR3: CASSDGTFNEKLFF. CDR3 nucleotide sequence: TGCGCCAGCAGTGACGGGACATTTAATGAAAAACTGTTTTTT. The rearrangement links TRBV10-1 to TRBJ1-4; D might be TRBD1 (6 bases). Trimming took off 3 bases at V and 4 bases at J, with 9 bases between the two ends. CDR1 and CDR2 (germline): WNHNN, SYGVQD (reference sequence). This CDR3 spans 14 amino acids.

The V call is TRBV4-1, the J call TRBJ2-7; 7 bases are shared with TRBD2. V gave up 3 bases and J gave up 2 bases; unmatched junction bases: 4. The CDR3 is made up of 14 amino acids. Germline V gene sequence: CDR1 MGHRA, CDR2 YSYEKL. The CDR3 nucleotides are TGCGCCAGCAGCCACGGGGAGGGGACCTACGAGCAGTACTTC. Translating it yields CASSHGEGTYEQYF.

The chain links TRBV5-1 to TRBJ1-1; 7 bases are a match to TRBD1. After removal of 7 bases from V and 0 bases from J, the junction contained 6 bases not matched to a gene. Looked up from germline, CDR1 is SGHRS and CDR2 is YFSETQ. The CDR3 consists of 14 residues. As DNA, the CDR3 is TGCGCCAGCCAGAAGGGACAGATGAACACTGAAGCTTTCTTT. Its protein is CASQKGQMNTEAFF.

CDR3 in amino acids: CASSLYGRIDSPLHF. The CDR3 DNA follows: TGTGCCAGCAGCTTGTATGGCCGTATCGATTCACCCCTCCACTTT. The chain employs TRBV5-4 and TRBJ1-6; D remains unclear. Per germline, CDR1 SGHNT and CDR2 YYREEE (reference sequence). The CDR3 has 15 amino acids. The V end lost 1 base, the J end lost 8 bases, and 13 bases lay between the germline ends.

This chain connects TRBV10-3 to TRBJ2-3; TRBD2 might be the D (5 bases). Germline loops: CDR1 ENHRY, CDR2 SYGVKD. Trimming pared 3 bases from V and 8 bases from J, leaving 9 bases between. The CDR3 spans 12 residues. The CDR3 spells CAISDPGSTQYF. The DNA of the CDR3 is TGTGCCATCAGTGATCCGGGGAGTACGCAGTATTTT.

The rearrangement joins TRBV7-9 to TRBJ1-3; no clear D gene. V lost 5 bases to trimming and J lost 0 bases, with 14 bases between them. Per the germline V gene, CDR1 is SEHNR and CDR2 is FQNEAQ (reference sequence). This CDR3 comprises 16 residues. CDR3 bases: TGTGCCAGCAGCCCCCCCTCCGGTAGCTCTGGAAACACCATATATTTT. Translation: CASSPPSGSSGNTIYF.

The CDR3 region has the DNA TGTGCCAGCAGTGCGGGGGGGCAGGGGCATGAAAAACTGTTTTTT. This encodes CASSAGGQGHEKLFF. This chain links TRBV27 with TRBJ1-4, with D possibly being TRBD1 (6 bases). Trimming took 5 bases from V and 6 from J, leaving 16 bases between them. The CDR3 is 15 residues long. CDR1 MNHEY and CDR2 SMNVEV come from the germline V gene (reference sequence).

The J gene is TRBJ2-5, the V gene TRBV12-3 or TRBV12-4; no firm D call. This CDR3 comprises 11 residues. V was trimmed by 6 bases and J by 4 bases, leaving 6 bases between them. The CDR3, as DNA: TGTGCCAGCAGCCCAGGAGAGACCCAGTACTTC. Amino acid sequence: CASSPGETQYF.

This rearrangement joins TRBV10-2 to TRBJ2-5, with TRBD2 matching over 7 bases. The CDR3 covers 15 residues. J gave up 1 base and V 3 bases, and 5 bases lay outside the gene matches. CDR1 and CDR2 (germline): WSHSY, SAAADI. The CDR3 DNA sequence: TGCGCCAGCAGTGACGGCGGGAGAGGCCAAGAGACCCAGTACTTC. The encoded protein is CASSDGGRGQETQYF.

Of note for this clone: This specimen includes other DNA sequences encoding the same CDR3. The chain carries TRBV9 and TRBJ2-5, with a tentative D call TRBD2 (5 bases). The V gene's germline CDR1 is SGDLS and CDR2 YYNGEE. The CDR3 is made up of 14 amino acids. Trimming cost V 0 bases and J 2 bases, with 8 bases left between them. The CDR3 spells CASSVGSGQETQYF. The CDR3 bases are TGTGCCAGCAGCGTAGGCTCGGGGCAAGAGACCCAGTACTTC.

The CDR3 loop reads CASSLTSDTDTQYF. As DNA, the CDR3 is TGTGCCAGCAGCTTGACCTCAGACACAGATACGCAGTATTTT. This chain joins TRBV5-6 and TRBJ2-3; D gene unclear. The CDR3 loop spans 14 amino acids. Germline V CDR1 and CDR2: SGHDT, YYEEEE. V was shortened by 1 base and J by 2 bases, with 8 bases between the two germline ends.

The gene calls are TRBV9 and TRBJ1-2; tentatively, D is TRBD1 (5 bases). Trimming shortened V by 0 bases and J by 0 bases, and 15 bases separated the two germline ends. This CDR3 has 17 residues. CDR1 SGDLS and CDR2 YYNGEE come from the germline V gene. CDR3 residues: CASSVGVGQDPNYGYTF. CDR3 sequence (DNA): TGTGCCAGCAGCGTAGGTGTGGGGCAGGATCCTAACTATGGCTACACCTTC.

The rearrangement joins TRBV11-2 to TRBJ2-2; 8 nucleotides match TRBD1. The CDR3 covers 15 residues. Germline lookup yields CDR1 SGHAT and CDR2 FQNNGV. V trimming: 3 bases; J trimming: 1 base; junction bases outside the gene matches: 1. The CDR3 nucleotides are TGTGCCAGCAGCTTGGACAGGGTGAACACCGGGGAGCTGTTTTTT. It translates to CASSLDRVNTGELFF.